The clone carrying this T cell receptor (beta chain) was detected a few times. Antigen: not known. With 60 Vbeta and 13 Jbeta primers, the PCR was carried out. Source study methods: In a later analysis, of approximately 81 million unique beta chains, approximately 10 million appeared in at least two donors. TCRdb's copy holds only in-frame clones and misses some; the assay was immunoSEQ multiplex PCR. Clone size and the V and J calls come from that table; the DNA yielded D and trimming. Here the sample spans about 64,000 clones, more than 60% being singletons. The CDR3 consists of 13 residues. The germline V and J ends were trimmed by 4 bases and 4 bases, with 9 bases remaining between them. Germline V CDR1 and CDR2: SGHTS, YDEGEE. The data were taken from a study of cytomegalovirus exposure and HLA in healthy donors. The study, taken as a whole, reports: Within a later analysis, the majority of CMV-associated TCR beta chains appeared HLA-restricted.

This sequence originates from a male donor in good health and CMV-seropositive. The source material was PBMCs. V and J are TRBV5-8 and TRBJ1-5; D is uncertain. CDR3 coding DNA: TGTGCCAGCAGCCTACAAGCGAATCAGCCCCAGCATTTT. It encodes CASSLQANQPQHF.